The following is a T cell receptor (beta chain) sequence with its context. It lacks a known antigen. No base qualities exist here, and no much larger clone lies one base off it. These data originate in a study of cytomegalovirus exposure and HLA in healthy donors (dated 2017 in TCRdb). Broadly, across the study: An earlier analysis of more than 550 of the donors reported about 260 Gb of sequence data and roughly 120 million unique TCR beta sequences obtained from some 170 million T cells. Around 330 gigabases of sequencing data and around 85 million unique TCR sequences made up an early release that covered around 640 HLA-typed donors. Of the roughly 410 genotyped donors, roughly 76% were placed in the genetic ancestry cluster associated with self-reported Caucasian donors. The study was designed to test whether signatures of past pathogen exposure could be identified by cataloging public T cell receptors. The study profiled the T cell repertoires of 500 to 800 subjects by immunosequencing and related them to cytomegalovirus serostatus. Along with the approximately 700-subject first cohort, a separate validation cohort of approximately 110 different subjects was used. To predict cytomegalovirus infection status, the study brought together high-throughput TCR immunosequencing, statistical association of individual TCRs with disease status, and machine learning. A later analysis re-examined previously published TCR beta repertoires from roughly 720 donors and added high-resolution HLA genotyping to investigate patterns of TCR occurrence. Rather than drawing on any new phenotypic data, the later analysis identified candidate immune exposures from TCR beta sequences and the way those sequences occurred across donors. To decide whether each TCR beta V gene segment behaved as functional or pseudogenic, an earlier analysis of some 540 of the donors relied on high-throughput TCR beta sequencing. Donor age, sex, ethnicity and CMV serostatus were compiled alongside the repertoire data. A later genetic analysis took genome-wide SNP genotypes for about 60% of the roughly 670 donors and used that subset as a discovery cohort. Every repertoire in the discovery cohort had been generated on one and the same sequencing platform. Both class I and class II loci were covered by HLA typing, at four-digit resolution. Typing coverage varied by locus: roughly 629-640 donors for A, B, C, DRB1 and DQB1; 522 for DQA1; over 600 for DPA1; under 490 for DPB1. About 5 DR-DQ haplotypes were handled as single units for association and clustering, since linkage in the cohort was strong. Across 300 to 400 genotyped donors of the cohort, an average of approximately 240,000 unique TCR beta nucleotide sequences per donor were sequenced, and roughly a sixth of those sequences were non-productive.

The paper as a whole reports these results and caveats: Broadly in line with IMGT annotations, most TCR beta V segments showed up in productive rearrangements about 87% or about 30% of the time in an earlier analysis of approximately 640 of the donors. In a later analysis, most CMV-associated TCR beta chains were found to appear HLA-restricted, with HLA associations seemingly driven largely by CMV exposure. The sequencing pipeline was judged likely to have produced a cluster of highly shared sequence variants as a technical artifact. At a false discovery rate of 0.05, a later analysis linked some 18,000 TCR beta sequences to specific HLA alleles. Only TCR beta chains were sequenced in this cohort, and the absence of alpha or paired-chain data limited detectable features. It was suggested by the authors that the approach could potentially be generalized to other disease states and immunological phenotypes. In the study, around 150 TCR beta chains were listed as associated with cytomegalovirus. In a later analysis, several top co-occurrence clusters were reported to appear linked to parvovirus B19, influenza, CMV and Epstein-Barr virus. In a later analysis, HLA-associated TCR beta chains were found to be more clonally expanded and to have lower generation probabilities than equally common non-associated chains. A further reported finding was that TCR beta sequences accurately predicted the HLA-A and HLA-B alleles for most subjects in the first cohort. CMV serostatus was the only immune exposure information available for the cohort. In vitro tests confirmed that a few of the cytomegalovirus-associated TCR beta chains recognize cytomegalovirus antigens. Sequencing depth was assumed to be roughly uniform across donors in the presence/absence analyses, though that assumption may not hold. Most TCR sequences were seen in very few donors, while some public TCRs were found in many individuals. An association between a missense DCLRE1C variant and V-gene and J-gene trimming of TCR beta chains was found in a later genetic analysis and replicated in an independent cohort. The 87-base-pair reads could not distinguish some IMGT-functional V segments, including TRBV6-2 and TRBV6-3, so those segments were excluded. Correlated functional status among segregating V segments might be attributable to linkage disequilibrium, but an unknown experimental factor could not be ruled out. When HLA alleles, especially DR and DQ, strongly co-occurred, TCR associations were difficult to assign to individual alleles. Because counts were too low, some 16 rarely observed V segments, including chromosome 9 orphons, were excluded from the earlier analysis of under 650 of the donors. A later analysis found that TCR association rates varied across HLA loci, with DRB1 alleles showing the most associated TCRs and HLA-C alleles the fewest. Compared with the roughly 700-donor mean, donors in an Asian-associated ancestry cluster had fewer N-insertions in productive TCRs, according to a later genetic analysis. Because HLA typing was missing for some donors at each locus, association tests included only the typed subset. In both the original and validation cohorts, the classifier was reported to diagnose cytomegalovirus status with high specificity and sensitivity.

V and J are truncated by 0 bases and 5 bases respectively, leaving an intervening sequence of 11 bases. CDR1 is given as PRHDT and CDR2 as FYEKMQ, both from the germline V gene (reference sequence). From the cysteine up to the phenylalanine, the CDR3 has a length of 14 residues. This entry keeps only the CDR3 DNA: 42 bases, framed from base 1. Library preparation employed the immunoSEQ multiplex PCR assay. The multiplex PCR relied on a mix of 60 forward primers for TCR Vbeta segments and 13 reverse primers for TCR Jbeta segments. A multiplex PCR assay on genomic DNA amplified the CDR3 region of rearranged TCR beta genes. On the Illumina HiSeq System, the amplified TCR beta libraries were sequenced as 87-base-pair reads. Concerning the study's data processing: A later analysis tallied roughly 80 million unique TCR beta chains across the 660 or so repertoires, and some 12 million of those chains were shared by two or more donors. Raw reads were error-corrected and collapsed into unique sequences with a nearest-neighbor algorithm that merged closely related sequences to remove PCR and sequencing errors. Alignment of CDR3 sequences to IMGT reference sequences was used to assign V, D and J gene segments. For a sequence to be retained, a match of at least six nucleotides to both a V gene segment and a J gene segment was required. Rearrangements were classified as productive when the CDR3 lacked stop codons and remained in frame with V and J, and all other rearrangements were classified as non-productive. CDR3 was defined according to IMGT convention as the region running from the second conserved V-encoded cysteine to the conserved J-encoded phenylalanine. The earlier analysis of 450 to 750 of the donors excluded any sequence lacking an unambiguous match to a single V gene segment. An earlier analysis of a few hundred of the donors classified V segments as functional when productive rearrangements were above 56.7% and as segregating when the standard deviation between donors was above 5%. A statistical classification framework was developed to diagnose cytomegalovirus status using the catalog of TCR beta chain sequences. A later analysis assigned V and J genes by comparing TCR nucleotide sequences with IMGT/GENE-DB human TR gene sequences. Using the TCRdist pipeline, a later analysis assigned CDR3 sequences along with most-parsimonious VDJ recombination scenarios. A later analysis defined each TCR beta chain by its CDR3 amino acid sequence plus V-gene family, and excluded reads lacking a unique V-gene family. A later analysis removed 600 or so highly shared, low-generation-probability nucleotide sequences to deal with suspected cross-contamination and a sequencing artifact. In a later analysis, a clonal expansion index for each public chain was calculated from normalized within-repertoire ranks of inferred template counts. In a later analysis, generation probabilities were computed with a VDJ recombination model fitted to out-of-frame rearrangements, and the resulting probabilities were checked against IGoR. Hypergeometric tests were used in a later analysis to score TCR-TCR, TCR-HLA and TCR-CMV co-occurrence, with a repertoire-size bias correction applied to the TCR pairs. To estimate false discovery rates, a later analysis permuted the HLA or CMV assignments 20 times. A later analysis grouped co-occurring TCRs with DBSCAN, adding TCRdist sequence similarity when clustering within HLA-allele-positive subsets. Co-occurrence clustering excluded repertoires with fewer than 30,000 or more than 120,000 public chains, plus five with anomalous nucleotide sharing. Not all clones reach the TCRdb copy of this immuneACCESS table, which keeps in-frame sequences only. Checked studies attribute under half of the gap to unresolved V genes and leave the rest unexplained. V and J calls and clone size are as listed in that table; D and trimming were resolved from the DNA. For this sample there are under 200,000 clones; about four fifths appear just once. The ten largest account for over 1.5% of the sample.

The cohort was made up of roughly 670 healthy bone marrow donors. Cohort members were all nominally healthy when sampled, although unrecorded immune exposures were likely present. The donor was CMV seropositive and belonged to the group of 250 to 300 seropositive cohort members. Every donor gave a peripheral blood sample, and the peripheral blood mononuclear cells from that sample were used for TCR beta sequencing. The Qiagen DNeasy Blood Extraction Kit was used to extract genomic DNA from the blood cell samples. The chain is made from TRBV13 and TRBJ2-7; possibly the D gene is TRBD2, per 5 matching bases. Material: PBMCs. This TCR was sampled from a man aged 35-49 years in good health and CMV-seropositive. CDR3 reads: CASSLGAGGDEQYF. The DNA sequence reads TGTGCCAGCAGCTTAGGGGCAGGAGGCGACGAGCAGTACTTC.